What follows describes a single T cell receptor (beta chain). This entry belongs to a study of cytomegalovirus exposure and HLA in healthy donors. The PCR was carried out with 60 Vbeta primers and 13 Jbeta primers. The assay was immunoSEQ multiplex PCR, and TCRdb's table has in-frame clones only and misses some. This sample carries about 200,000 clones, 78% of them seen once, and the ten largest clones take 3% to 4%. The CDR3 extends over 16 amino acids. Germline V CDR1 and CDR2: SNHLY, FYNNEI. Germline trimming cut 5 bases from V and 4 bases from J; bases unmatched to any gene: 5. The sequence was obtained from a male donor in good health and CMV-seronegative. The V gene is TRBV2, the J gene TRBJ2-5; 15 bases are shared with TRBD2. Material: PBMCs. The CDR3 bases are TGTGCCAGCAGTACCGGACTAGCGGGAGGGTCAGAGACCCAGTACTTC. This translates into CASSTGLAGGSETQYF.